This T cell receptor (beta chain) came from a study of blood T cell repertoires in COVID-19. Study as a whole: Researchers got acute and convalescent COVID-19 samples from the United States, Italy and Spain. T cells, B-cell-depleted T cells, or PBMCs provided the cDNA or gDNA that served as material.

Only a few counts were recorded for this clone. Authors' data handling: Nucleated cell counts were estimated from reference gene primer amplification. Measured with immunoSEQ multiplex PCR; TCRdb has only the in-frame clones, and not every one. The V and J calls and clone size were taken over from that table, and D and trimming were inferred from the DNA. The sample carries about 160,000 clones, approximately 83% recorded once. The CDR3 is 14 residues long. Germline-derived CDR1 and CDR2 are MNHEY and SVGAGI. V gave up 5 bases and J gave up 2 bases; unmatched junction bases: 5. V usage is TRBV6-5 and J usage is TRBJ2-7, with 8 nucleotides matching TRBD1. The TCR sequence derives from a man aged 65-85 years with acute or convalescent COVID-19. Sequencing was carried out using peripheral blood. As DNA, the CDR3 is TGTGCCAGCAGTCTGGACAGGGTTCCCTACGAGCAGTACTTC. Translated: CASSLDRVPYEQYF.